Listed here are 27 T cell receptor beta chains from one sample, sequenced in a study of T-cell memory formation after mild COVID-19. One entry per CDR3 protein results from TCRdb running MiXCR on the 5' RACE reads. Among under 450,000 distinct CDR3 sequences listed, about a quarter were seen once. Material: PBMCs or a T cell subset sorted from them (not recorded which). The receptors originated from an adult woman who had mild COVID-19 (a few samples of this study predate the infection). Cell type and time point are not known.

The chain carries TRBV4-3 and TRBJ2-5; possible D gene TRBD1, 5 bases. The CDR3 is made up of 15 amino acids. V lost 0 bases and J 4 bases, leaving 12 bases between the germline ends. Germline values: CDR1 LGHNA, CDR2 YSLEER. The CDR3 protein is CASSQEVRATETQYF. The CDR3 DNA follows: TGCGCCAGCAGCCAAGAAGTCAGGGCCACAGAGACCCAGTACTTC.

CDR3 amino acids: CASSPLGEAFF. In DNA form, the CDR3 reads TGTGCCAGCAGCCCCCTGGGCGAAGCTTTCTTT. The rearrangement joins TRBV7-9 to TRBJ1-1; the D is unclear. The CDR3 extends over 11 amino acids. The V end lost 5 bases, the J end lost 8 bases, and 9 bases lay between the germline ends. Germline V lookup: CDR1 SEHNR, CDR2 FQNEAQ (reference sequence).

The chain has TRBV27 and TRBJ2-3; D may match TRBD1 or TRBD2 (5 bases each). Germline lookup yields CDR1 MNHEY and CDR2 SMNVEV (reference sequence). The CDR3 has 13 amino acids. With 10 bases removed from V and 4 bases from J, the gap between germline ends came to 15 bases. CDR3 protein: CATGTTGADTQYF. As DNA, the CDR3 is TGTGCCACGGGGACCACGGGCGCAGATACGCAGTATTTT.

This clonotype was detected only a few times. The chain uses TRBV14 and TRBJ2-3; 9 nucleotides line up with TRBD2. CDR3 length: 17 residues. Germline assignment: CDR1 SGHDN and CDR2 FVKESK. The ends lost 5 bases at V and 1 base at J; junction bases unmatched: 10. This chain's CDR3 is CASSLTRGGRGTDTQYF. The CDR3 DNA reads as TGTGCCAGCAGCTTAACGCGGGGGGGCCGGGGCACAGATACGCAGTATTTT.

This clonotype was counted a few times. J is TRBJ2-5 and V is TRBV12-3 or TRBV12-4, with D unresolved. This CDR3 contains 13 residues. Trimming pared 5 bases from V and 3 bases from J, leaving 10 bases between. The CDR3 DNA is TGTGCCAGCAGTACAGAGGCGGAAGAGACCCAGTACTTC. Translated, it gives CASSTEAEETQYF.

This chain joins TRBV7-8 and TRBJ1-5; possible D gene TRBD1, 5 bases. V dropped 5 bases and J dropped 5 bases, with 10 bases sitting between them. In germline, CDR1 is SGHVS, CDR2 FQNEAQ. The CDR3 extends over 13 amino acids. The CDR3 nucleotides are TGTGCCAGCAGCACCACGACAGATCAGCCCCAGCATTTT. This codes for CASSTTTDQPQHF.

A word on this clonotype: The junction departs from germline at one end; a sequencing error may be responsible. Here the CDR3 reads CASSLESNGYTF. The CDR3 DNA follows: TGCGCCAGCAGCTTGGAAAGTAATGGCTACACCTTC. The V gene is TRBV11-2, the J gene TRBJ1-2; D is ambiguous. From germline, CDR1 is SGHAT and CDR2 FQNNGV. The CDR3 consists of 12 residues.

This chain connects TRBV12-3 or TRBV12-4 to TRBJ2-5, with 8 bases matching TRBD2. CDR3 length: 21 amino acids. Trimming took 4 bases from V and 1 from J; bases not matched to a gene: 23. The CDR3 is CASSSWGAIFGSGGVQETQYF. The CDR3 nucleotides are TGTGCCAGCAGTTCCTGGGGGGCAATTTTCGGGAGCGGGGGAGTCCAAGAGACCCAGTACTTC.

The CDR3 region is CASSSIRNTEAFF. In nucleotides, the CDR3 is TGTGCCAGCAGCTCCATCAGGAACACTGAAGCTTTCTTT. The chain has TRBV11-2 and TRBJ1-1; no clear D gene. Germline CDR1 is SGHAT and CDR2 is FQNNGV. The V and J ends lost 4 bases and 1 base respectively, with 7 bases between them. CDR3 length: 13 residues.

This clonotype was seen more than once but under ten times. This chain uses TRBV20-1 with TRBJ2-3, with 8 bases aligning to TRBD2. Germline V gene lookup returns CDR1 DFQATT and CDR2 SNEGSKA (reference sequence). The CDR3 runs to 17 residues. The trim removed 3 bases at V and 2 bases at J, leaving 13 bases unmatched. For the CDR3, the DNA is TGCAGTGCTAGGGCCAGGACTAGCTTTCCTCTCACAGATACGCAGTATTTT. Residues: CSARARTSFPLTDTQYF.

This chain links TRBV11-2 with TRBJ2-3; D unclear. V lost 1 base, J lost 0 bases, and 11 bases lay in between. From germline, CDR1 is SGHAT and CDR2 FQNNGV. The CDR3 covers 16 residues. Here the CDR3 DNA reads TGTGCCAGCAGCTTAGGGCCGGGCCTAAGCACAGATACGCAGTATTTT. This translates into CASSLGPGLSTDTQYF.

The J gene is TRBJ1-1, the V gene TRBV6-2 or TRBV6-3; 9 bases agree with TRBD1. Germline values: CDR1 MNHEY, CDR2 SVGEGT. Trimming at V came to 6 bases and at J to 5 bases, leaving 7 bases not matched to a gene. The CDR3 is 14 residues long. The CDR3, as DNA: TGTGCCAGCAGACGACAGGGGGTAGGAACTGAAGCTTTCTTT. It encodes CASRRQGVGTEAFF.

The chain couples TRBV7-2 to TRBJ2-1; weak D call: TRBD2 (6 bases). This CDR3 region has 16 residues. Trimming shortened V by 0 bases and J by 6 bases, and 15 bases separated the two germline ends. The germline V gene encodes CDR1 SGHTA and CDR2 FQGNSA. In DNA, the CDR3 is TGTGCCAGCAGCTTAGCGGTGGAAGGACTACGCAATGAGCAGTTCTTC. Protein product: CASSLAVEGLRNEQFF.

The gene calls are TRBV7-2 and TRBJ1-5; D unresolved. The V gene lost 3 bases and the J gene lost 4 bases, with 4 bases spanning the gap. CDR1 is SGHTA and CDR2 is FQGNSA in the germline V gene. The CDR3 contains 12 residues. CDR3 nucleotide sequence: TGTGCCAGCAGCTTTCAAAATCAGCCCCAGCATTTT. This encodes CASSFQNQPQHF.

The V gene is TRBV5-1, the J gene TRBJ1-2; 8 nucleotides line up with TRBD1. Germline CDR1 SGHRS, CDR2 YFSETQ. The V gene end was trimmed by 3 bases and the J gene end by 8 bases; junction bases not matched to a gene: 18. The CDR3 consists of 17 residues. CDR3 protein: CASSSLPGQDTSEGYTF. The CDR3 DNA follows: TGCGCCAGCAGCTCCTTACCGGGACAGGATACATCGGAAGGCTACACCTTC.

This clonotype was seen a handful of times. V gene TRBV12-3 or TRBV12-4 combines with J gene TRBJ1-1, with a weak D call TRBD1 (5 bases). V dropped 4 bases and J dropped 1 base, with 13 bases sitting between them. The CDR3 is 15 residues long. The CDR3 region has the DNA TGTGCCAGCAGTTCGTATAACGGACAGAACACTGAAGCTTTCTTT. It specifies CASSSYNGQNTEAFF.

The V call is TRBV5-1, the J call TRBJ2-7; 13 nucleotides align to TRBD2. Germline-derived CDR1 and CDR2 are SGHRS and YFSETQ. V lost 0 bases to trimming and J lost 3 bases; unmatched junction nucleotides: 6. The CDR3 is 17 amino acids. CDR3 residues: CASSLGTGTSGVYEQYF. Here the CDR3 DNA reads TGCGCCAGCAGCTTGGGCACCGGGACTAGCGGGGTCTACGAGCAGTACTTC.

This clonotype has only a few counts. The chain joins TRBV7-2 to TRBJ1-1, with D hard to call. This CDR3 contains 16 residues. CDR1 SGHTA and CDR2 FQGNSA come from the germline V gene. Trimming left V 1 base short and J 2 bases short, with 14 bases between. The CDR3 here is CASSLVGGIGNTEAFF. CDR3 nucleotides: TGTGCCAGCAGCTTAGTTGGAGGGATTGGAAACACTGAAGCTTTCTTT.

This clonotype appeared a few times. This chain links TRBV20-1 with TRBJ1-5; D call uncertain. The ends were cut back, 1 base at V and 4 bases at J, with 5 bases in the middle. The V gene's germline CDR1 is DFQATT and CDR2 SNEGSKA (reference sequence). CDR3 length: 12 amino acids. The chain's CDR3 is CSARGANQPQHF. DNA for the CDR3: TGCAGTGCTAGAGGGGCGAATCAGCCCCAGCATTTT.

The rearrangement uses TRBV5-1 and TRBJ1-2, with D unresolved. V lost 2 bases, J lost 4 bases, and 12 bases lay in between. Germline V CDR1 and CDR2: SGHRS, YFSETQ. The CDR3 length is 14 residues. This CDR3 reads CASSLGTLGYGYTF. DNA for the CDR3: TGCGCCAGCAGCTTAGGCACCCTGGGCTATGGCTACACCTTC.

This clonotype has a handful of counts. The chain links TRBV7-9 to TRBJ1-1; D is possibly TRBD1 (5 bases). Trimming took off 4 bases at V and 8 bases at J, with 17 bases between the two ends. There are 14 residues in the CDR3. The germline CDR1 and CDR2 sequences are SEHNR and FQNEAQ (reference sequence). The CDR3 loop reads CASSSTDSNLEAFF. The CDR3, as DNA: TGTGCCAGCAGCTCTACCGACAGCAACCTAGAAGCTTTCTTT.

The rearrangement joins TRBV12-3 or TRBV12-4 to TRBJ2-1; D is unclear. V was cut by 5 bases and J by 10 bases, with 12 bases left in between. The CDR3 has 12 amino acids. The CDR3 loop reads CASSPSLGEQFF. In nucleotides, the CDR3 is TGTGCCAGCAGTCCGTCCTTGGGAGAGCAGTTCTTC.

This rearrangement joins TRBV24-1 to TRBJ1-2; D possibly corresponds to TRBD1 (6 bases). This CDR3 comprises 13 residues. Trimming removed 1 base from V and 8 bases from J, with 10 bases in between. The germline gives CDR1 KGHDR, CDR2 SFDVKD. The CDR3 coding sequence is TGTGCCACCAGTGATTTTAAGGGGGAGGGCTACACCTTC. Translated, it gives CATSDFKGEGYTF.

The chain joins TRBV4-2 to TRBJ2-7; possible D gene TRBD1, 6 bases. Germline lookup yields CDR1 LGHNA and CDR2 YNFKEQ. V dropped 3 bases and J dropped 0 bases, with 21 bases sitting between them. The CDR3 is 18 residues long. The CDR3 nucleotides read TGTGCCAGCAGCCAGATAGCCTCCGGGACAAGGTTCTCCTACGAGCAGTACTTC. Amino acids: CASSQIASGTRFSYEQYF.

This clonotype was observed a handful of times. This rearrangement joins TRBV7-2 to TRBJ1-1; maybe TRBD1 (5 bases). The CDR3 has 15 residues. The germline gives CDR1 SGHTA, CDR2 FQGNSA. Between the trimmed V and J ends, which lost 5 bases and 0 bases, there was a span of 13 bases. The CDR3 nucleotides are TGTGCCAGCAGCACTGGGTCAGGGATGAACACTGAAGCTTTCTTT. It is translated as CASSTGSGMNTEAFF.

The chain links TRBV27 to TRBJ2-7; no firm D call. Germline V gives CDR1 MNHEY, CDR2 SMNVEV (reference sequence). CDR3 size: 14 residues. V was clipped by 3 bases and J by 4 bases, with 13 bases between them. CDR3 DNA sequence: TGTGCCAGCAGTTTTGCTCTGGGAATTTACGAGCAGTACTTC. Its protein is CASSFALGIYEQYF.

This clonotype turned up a few times. The rearrangement uses TRBV4-1 and TRBJ2-2; D gene ambiguous. Deletions cut 0 bases from V and 4 bases from J, with 12 bases between. CDR1 is MGHRA and CDR2 is YSYEKL in the germline V gene. This CDR3 spans 16 amino acids. For the CDR3, the DNA is TGCGCCAGCAGCCAAGAACCGCTAGTTTTCACCGGGGAGCTGTTTTTT. Translation: CASSQEPLVFTGELFF.